The source of this T cell receptor (beta chain) is a study of blood T cell repertoires in COVID-19. Whole-study context: Researchers got acute and convalescent COVID-19 samples from the United States, Italy and Spain. Nucleic acid was either cDNA or gDNA, and it came from T cells, B-cell-depleted T cells, or PBMCs.

Germline-derived CDR1 and CDR2 are KGHSH and LQKENI. The V end was cut by 2 bases, the J end by 4 bases, with 9 bases between. CDR3 length: 14 residues. In the original workflow: For nucleated cells, counts were estimated from reference gene primer amplification. Sequencing was performed with immunoSEQ multiplex PCR; in TCRdb, only in-frame clones are kept and a portion is missing. V, J and clone size derive from that table, while D and trimming were established from the DNA sequence. The sample shows about 77,000 clones, roughly 90% of them seen only once. The chain employs TRBV18 and TRBJ1-5; D is ambiguous. Sequenced sample: peripheral blood. The sequence was collected from a woman of 80 years or more with active or convalescent COVID-19. The CDR3 loop reads CASSPSGENQPQHF. The CDR3 region has the DNA TGTGCCAGCTCACCATCCGGGGAAAATCAGCCCCAGCATTTT.